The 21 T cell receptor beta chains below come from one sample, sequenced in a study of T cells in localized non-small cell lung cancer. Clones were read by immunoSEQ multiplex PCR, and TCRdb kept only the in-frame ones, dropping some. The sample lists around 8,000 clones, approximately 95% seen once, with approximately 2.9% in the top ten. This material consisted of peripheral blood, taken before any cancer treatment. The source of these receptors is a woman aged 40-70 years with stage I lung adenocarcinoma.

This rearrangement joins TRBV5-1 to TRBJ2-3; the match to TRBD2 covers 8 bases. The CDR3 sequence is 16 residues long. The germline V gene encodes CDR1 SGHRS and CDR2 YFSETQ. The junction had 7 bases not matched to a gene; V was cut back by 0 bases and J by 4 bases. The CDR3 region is CASSLVARGVADTQYF. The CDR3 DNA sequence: TGCGCCAGCAGCTTGGTGGCGCGGGGGGTTGCAGATACGCAGTATTTT.

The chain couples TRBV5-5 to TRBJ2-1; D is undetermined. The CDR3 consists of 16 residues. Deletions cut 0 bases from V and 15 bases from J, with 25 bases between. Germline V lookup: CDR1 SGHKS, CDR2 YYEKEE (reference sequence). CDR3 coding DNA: TGTGCCAGCAGCTTGGGGGGAAGTATTTCTACAATGAGCTGGTTCTTC. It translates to CASSLGGSISTMSWFF.

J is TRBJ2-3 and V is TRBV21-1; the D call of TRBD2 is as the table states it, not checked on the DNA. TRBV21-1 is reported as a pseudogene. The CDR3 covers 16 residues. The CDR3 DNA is TGTGCCAGCAGCGACCGGACTAGCCCTCTCACAGATACGCAGTATTTT. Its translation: CASSDRTSPLTDTQYF.

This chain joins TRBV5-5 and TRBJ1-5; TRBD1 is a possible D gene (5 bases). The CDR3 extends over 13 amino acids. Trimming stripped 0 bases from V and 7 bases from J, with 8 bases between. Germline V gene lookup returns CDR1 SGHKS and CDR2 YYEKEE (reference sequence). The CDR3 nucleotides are TGTGCCAGCAGCTTGGCCGGGGGACAGCCCCAGCATTTT. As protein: CASSLAGGQPQHF.

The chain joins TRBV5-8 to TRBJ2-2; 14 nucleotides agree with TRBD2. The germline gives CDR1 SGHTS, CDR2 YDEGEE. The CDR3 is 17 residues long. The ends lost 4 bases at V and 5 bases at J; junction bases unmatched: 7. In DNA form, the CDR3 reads TGTGCCAGCAGCACCGGGACTAGCGGGAGAGATACCGGGGAGCTGTTTTTT. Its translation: CASSTGTSGRDTGELFF.

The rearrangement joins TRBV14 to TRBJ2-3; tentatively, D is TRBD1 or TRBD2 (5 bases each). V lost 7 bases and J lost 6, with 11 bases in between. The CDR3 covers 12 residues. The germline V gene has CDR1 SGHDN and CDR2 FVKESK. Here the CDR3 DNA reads TGTGCCAGCAACCGGGGCTCCGATACGCAGTATTTT. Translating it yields CASNRGSDTQYF. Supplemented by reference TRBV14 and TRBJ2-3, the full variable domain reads EAGVTQFPSHSVIEKGQTVTLRCDPISGHDNLYWYRRVMGKEIKFLLHFVKESKQDESGMPNNRFLAERTGGTYSTLKVQPAELEDSGVYFCASNRGSDTQYFGPGTRLTVL.

The CDR3 protein is CSVEDSSGAATGELFF. The CDR3 DNA reads TGCAGCGTTGAAGATTCGTCGGGGGCGGCCACCGGGGAGCTGTTTTTT. V is TRBV29-1 and J is TRBJ2-2; D may match TRBD1 or TRBD2 (6 bases each). Trimming pared 0 bases from V and 4 bases from J, leaving 15 bases between. The CDR3 is 16 residues long. Germline V gene lookup returns CDR1 SQVTM and CDR2 ANQGSEA.

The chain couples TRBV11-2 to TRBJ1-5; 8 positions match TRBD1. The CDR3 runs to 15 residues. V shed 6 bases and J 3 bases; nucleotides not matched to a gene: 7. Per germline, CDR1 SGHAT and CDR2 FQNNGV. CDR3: CASSTQGADNQPQHF. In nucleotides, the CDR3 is TGTGCCAGCAGTACCCAGGGGGCGGACAATCAGCCCCAGCATTTT.

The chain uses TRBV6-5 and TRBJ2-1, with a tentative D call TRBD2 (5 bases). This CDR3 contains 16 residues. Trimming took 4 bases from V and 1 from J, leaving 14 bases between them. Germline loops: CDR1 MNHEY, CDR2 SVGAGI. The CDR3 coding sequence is TGTGCCAGCAGTTCCTTCCGGGATGGGTCCTACAATGAGCAGTTCTTC. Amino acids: CASSSFRDGSYNEQFF.

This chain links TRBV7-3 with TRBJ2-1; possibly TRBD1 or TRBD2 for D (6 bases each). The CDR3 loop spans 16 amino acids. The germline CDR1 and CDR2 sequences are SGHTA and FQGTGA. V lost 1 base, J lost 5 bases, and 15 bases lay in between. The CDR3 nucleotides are TGTGCCAGCAGCTTAATGTCCGGGGGCCCGCACAATGAGCAGTTCTTC. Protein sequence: CASSLMSGGPHNEQFF.

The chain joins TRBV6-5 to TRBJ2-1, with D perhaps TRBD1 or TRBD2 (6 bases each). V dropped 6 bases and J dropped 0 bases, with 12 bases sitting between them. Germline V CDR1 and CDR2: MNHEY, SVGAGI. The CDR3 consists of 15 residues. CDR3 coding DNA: TGTGCCAGCAGCCCCGGAGGGGGCTCCTACAATGAGCAGTTCTTC. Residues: CASSPGGGSYNEQFF.

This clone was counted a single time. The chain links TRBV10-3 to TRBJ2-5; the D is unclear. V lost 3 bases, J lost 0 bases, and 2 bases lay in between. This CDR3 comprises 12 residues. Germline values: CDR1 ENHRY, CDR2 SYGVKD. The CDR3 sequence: CAISDHQETQYF. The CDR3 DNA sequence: TGTGCCATCAGTGACCACCAAGAGACCCAGTACTTC.

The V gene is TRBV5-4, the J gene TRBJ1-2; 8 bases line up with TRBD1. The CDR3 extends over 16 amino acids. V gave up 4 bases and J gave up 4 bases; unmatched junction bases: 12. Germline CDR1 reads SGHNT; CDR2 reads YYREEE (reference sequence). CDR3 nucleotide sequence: TGTGCCAGCAGCCCGGGACAGGTAGCCTCTAGCTATGGCTACACCTTC. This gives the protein CASSPGQVASSYGYTF. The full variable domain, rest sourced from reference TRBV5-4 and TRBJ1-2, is ETGVTQSPTHLIKTRGQQVTLRCSSQSGHNTVSWYQQALGQGPQFIFQYYREEENGRGNFPPRFSGLQFPNYSSELNVNALELDDSALYLCASSPGQVASSYGYTFGSGTRLTVV.

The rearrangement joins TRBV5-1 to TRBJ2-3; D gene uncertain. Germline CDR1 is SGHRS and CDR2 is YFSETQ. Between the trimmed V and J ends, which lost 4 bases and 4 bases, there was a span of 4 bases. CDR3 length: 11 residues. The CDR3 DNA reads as TGCGCCAGCAGCCTTTCAGATACGCAGTATTTT. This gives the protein CASSLSDTQYF.

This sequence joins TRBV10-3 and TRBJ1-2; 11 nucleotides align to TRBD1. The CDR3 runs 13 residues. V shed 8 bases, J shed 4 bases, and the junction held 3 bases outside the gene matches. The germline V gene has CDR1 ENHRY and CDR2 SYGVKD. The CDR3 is CAIGQGAAYGYTF. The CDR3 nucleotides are TGTGCCATCGGACAGGGGGCTGCCTATGGCTACACCTTC.

The CDR3 nucleotides are TGCGCCAGTTCAGTGGGGGGGCGCAGTGAGACCCAGTACTTC. Translated, it gives CASSVGGRSETQYF. The chain links TRBV10-1 to TRBJ2-5; a possible D gene is TRBD2 (7 bases). The ends were cut back, 9 bases at V and 5 bases at J, with 19 bases in the middle. The germline gives CDR1 WNHNN, CDR2 SYGVQD (reference sequence). The CDR3 length is 14 residues.

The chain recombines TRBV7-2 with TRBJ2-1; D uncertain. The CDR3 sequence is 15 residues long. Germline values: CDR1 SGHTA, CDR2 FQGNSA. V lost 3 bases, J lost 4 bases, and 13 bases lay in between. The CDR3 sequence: CASSFYSRNYNEQFF. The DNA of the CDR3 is TGTGCCAGCAGCTTTTACTCCAGAAATTACAATGAGCAGTTCTTC.

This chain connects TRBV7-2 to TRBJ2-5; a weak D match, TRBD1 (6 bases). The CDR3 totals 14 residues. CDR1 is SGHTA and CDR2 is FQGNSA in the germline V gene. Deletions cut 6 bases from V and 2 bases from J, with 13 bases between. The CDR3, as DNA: TGTGCCAGCAGGAAAGGGGGAGCTCAAGAGACCCAGTACTTC. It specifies CASRKGGAQETQYF.

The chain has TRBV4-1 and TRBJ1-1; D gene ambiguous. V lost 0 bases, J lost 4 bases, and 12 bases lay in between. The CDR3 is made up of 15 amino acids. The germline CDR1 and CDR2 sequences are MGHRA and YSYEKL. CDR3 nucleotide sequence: TGCGCCAGCAGCCAAGATCTTTTCCGGGGCACTGAAGCTTTCTTT. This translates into CASSQDLFRGTEAFF.

CDR3 region: CASSLQGNTEAFF. CDR3 DNA sequence: TGTGCCAGCTCCCTACAGGGCAACACTGAAGCTTTCTTT. The rearrangement links TRBV18 to TRBJ1-1, with a possible D match to TRBD1 (6 bases). Deletions cut 6 bases from V and 2 bases from J, with 10 bases between. The V gene's germline CDR1 is KGHSH and CDR2 LQKENI. This CDR3 has 13 residues.

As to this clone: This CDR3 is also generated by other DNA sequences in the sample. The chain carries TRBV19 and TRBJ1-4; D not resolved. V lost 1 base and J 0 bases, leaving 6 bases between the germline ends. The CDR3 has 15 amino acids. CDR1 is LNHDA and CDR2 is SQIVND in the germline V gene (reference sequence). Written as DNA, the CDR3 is TGTGCCAGTAGTATAGGGACCGCAACTAATGAAAAACTGTTTTTT. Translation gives CASSIGTATNEKLFF.